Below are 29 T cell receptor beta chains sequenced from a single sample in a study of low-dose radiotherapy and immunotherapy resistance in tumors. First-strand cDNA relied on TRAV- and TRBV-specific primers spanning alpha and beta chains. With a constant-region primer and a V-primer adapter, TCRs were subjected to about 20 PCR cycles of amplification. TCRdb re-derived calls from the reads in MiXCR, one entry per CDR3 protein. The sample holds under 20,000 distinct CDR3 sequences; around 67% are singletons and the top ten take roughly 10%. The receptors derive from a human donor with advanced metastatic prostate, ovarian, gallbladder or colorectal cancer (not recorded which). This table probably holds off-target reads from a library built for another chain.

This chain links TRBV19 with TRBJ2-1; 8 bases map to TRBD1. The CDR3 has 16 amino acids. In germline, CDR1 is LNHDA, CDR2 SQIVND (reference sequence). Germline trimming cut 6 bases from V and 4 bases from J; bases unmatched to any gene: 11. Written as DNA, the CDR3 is TGTGCCAGTAGCAGTAGCGGCAGGGGGCTTTACAATGAGCAGTTCTTC. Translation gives CASSSSGRGLYNEQFF.

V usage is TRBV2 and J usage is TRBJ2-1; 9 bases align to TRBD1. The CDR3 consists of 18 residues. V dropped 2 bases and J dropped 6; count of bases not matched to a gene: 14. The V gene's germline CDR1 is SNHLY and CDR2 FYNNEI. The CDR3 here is CASSEPQRDRVVRNEQFF. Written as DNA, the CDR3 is TGTGCCAGCAGTGAACCTCAGAGGGACAGGGTCGTACGCAATGAGCAGTTCTTC.

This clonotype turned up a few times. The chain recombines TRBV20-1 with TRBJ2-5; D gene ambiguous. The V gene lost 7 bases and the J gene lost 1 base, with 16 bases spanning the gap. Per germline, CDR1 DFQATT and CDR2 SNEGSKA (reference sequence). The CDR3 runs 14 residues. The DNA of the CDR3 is TGCAGTGTCGAAGCTCGTTCGGGCCAAGAGACCCAGTACTTC. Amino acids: CSVEARSGQETQYF.

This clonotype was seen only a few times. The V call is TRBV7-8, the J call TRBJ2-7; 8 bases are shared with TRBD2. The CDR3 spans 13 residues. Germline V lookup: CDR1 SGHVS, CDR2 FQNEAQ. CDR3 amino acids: CAVAGRNSYEQYF. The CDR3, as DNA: TGTGCTGTAGCGGGGCGCAACTCCTACGAGCAGTACTTC.

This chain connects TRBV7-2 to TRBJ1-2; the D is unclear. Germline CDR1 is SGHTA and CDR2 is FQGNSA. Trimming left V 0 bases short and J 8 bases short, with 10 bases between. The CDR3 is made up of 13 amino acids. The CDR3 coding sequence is TGTGCCAGCAGCTTAGCCACTACGGGGGGCTACACCTTC. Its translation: CASSLATTGGYTF.

Written as DNA, the CDR3 is TGCGCCAGCAGTCCGGGACAGTACTCCTACGAGCAGTACTTC. Translating it yields CASSPGQYSYEQYF. The chain joins TRBV23-1 to TRBJ2-7, with 7 bases that match TRBD1. TRBV23-1 is an ORF, and what it does is uncertain. The CDR3 runs to 14 residues. V shed 4 bases, J shed 0 bases, and the junction held 3 bases outside the gene matches.

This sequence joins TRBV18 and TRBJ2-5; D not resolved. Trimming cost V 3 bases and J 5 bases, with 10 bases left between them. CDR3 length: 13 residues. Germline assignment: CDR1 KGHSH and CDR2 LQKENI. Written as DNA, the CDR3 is TGTGCCAGCTCACCGGGGTCTGTGGAGACCCAGTACTTC. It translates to CASSPGSVETQYF.

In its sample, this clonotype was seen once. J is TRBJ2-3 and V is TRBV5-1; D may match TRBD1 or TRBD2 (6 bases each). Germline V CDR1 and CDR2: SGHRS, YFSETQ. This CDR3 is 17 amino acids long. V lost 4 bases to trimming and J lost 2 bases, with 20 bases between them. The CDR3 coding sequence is TGCGCCAGCAGCCTGGGGGGCCCCGGTACGAACACAGATACGCAGTATTTT. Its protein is CASSLGGPGTNTDTQYF.

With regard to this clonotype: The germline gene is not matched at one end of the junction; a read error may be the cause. DNA of the CDR3: TGTGCCACCAGTGACGGGGGCCGTCAAGTGACCCAGTACTTC. It is translated as CATSDGGRQVTQYF. The chain couples TRBV28 to TRBJ2-5; D tentatively fits TRBD1 or TRBD2 (6 bases each). This CDR3 contains 14 residues. CDR1 and CDR2 from the germline V gene are MDHEN and SYDVKM.

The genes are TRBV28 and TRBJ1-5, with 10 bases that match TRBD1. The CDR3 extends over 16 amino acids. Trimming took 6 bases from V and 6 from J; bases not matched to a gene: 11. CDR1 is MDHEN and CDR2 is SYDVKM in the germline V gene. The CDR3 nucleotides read TGTGCCAGCAGCCCCGAGGGACAGGGGAGGGGTCAGCCCCAGCATTTT. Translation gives CASSPEGQGRGQPQHF.

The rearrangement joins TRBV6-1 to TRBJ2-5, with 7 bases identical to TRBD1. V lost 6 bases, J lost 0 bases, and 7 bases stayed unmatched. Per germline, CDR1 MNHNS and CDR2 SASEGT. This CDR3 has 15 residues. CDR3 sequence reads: CASSLNRGHQETQYF. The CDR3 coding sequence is TGTGCCAGCAGCCTCAACAGGGGACACCAAGAGACCCAGTACTTC.

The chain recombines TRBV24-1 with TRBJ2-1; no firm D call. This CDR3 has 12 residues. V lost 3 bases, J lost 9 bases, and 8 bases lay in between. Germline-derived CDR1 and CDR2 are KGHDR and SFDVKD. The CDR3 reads CATSDQLFEQFF. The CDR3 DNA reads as TGTGCCACCAGTGATCAACTATTTGAGCAGTTCTTC.

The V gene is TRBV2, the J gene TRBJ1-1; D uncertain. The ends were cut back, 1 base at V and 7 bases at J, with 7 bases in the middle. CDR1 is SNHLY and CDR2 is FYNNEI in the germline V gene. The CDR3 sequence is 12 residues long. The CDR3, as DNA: TGTGCCAGCAGTGAAGGCCGGGGTGAAGCTTTCTTT. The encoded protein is CASSEGRGEAFF.

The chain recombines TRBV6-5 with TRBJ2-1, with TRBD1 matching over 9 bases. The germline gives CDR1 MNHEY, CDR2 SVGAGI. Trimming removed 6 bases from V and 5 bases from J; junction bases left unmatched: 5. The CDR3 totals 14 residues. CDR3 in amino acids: CASSRGQGNNEQFF. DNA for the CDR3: TGTGCCAGCAGCCGAGGACAGGGGAACAATGAGCAGTTCTTC.

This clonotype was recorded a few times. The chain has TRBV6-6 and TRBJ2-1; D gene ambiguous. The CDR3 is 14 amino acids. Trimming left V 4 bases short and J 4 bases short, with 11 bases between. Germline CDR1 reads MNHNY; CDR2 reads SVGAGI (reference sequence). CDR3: CASSFVGSYNEQFF. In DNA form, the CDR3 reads TGTGCCAGCAGTTTTGTCGGGTCATACAATGAGCAGTTCTTC.

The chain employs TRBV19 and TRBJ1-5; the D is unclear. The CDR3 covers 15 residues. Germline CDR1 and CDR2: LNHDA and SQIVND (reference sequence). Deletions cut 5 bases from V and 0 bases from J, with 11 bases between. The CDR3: CASSPDGYSNQPQHF. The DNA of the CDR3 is TGTGCCAGTAGTCCGGACGGATATAGCAATCAGCCCCAGCATTTT. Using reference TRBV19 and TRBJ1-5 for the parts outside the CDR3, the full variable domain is DGGITQSPKYLFRKEGQNVTLSCEQNLNHDAMYWYRQDPGQGLRLIYYSQIVNDFQKGDIAEGYSVSREKKESFPLTVTSAQKNPTAFYLCASSPDGYSNQPQHFGDGTRLSIL.

Here the CDR3 reads CASSVSTGATEAFF. The DNA for the CDR3 is TGTGCCAGCAGCGTAAGTACTGGGGCTACTGAAGCTTTCTTT. This sequence joins TRBV9 and TRBJ1-1; D is perhaps TRBD1 (5 bases). The CDR3 covers 14 residues. Trimming pared 1 base from V and 5 bases from J, leaving 12 bases between. Looked up from germline, CDR1 is SGDLS and CDR2 is YYNGEE.

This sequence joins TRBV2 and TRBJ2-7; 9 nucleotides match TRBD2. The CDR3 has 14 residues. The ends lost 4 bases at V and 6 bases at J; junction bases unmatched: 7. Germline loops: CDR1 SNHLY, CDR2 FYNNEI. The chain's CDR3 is CASSVLREGGEQYF. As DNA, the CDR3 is TGTGCCAGCAGTGTACTGCGGGAGGGGGGCGAGCAGTACTTC. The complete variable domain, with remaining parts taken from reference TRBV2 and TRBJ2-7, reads EPEVTQTPSHQVTQMGQEVILRCVPISNHLYFYWYRQILGQKVEFLVSFYNNEISEKSEIFDDQFSVERPDGSNFTLKIRSTKLEDSAMYFCASSVLREGGEQYFGPGTRLTVT.

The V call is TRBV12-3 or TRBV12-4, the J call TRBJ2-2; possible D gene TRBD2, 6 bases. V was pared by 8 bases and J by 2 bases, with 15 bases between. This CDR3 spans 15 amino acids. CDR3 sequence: CASGPLLANTGELFF. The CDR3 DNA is TGTGCCAGCGGTCCCCTACTAGCAAACACCGGGGAGCTGTTTTTT.

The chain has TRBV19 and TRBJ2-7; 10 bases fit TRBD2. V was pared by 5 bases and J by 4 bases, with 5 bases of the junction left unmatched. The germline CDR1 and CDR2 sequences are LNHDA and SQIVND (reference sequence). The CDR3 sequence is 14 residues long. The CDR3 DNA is TGTGCCAGTAGTGTGACTAGCGGGTCGTACGAGCAGTACTTC. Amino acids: CASSVTSGSYEQYF.

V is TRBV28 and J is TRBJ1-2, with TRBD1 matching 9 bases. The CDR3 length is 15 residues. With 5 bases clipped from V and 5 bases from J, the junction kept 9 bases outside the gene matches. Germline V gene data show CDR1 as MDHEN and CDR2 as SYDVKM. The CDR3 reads CASSPSRTGEYGYTF. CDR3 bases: TGTGCCAGCAGTCCCAGCCGGACAGGGGAATATGGCTACACCTTC.

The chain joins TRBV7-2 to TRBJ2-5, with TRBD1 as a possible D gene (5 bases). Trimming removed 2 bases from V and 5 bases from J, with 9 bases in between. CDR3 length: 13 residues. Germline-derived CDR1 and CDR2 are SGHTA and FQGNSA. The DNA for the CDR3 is TGTGCCAGCAGCTTAATCCGACAGGAGACCCAGTACTTC. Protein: CASSLIRQETQYF. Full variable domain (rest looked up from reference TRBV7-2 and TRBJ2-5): GAGVSQSPSNKVTEKGKDVELRCDPISGHTALYWYRQSLGQGLEFLIYFQGNSAPDKSGLPSDRFSAERTGGSVSTLTIQRTQQEDSAVYLCASSLIRQETQYFGPGTRLLVL.

The CDR3 region is CSARPASQPSNQPQHF. The CDR3 DNA follows: TGCAGTGCTAGACCCGCATCCCAACCTAGCAATCAGCCCCAGCATTTT. The chain uses TRBV20-1 and TRBJ1-5, with D unresolved. This CDR3 region has 16 residues. CDR1 is DFQATT, CDR2 SNEGSKA, per germline (reference sequence). Trimming took off 2 bases at V and 0 bases at J, with 14 bases between the two ends.

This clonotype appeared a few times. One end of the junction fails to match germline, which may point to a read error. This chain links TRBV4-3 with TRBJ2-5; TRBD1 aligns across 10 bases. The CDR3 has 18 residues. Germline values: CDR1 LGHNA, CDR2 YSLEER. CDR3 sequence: CASSQDWTGGAGQGTQYF. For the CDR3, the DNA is TGCGCCAGCAGCCAAGATTGGACAGGGGGAGCGGGACAAGGGACCCAGTACTTC.

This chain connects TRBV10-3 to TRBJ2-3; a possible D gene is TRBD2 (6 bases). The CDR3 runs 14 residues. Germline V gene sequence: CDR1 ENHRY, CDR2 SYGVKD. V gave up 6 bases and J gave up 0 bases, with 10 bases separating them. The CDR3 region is CAIRALASTDTQYF. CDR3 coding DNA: TGTGCCATCAGGGCTCTAGCGAGCACAGATACGCAGTATTTT.

The CDR3 DNA follows: TGTGCCAGCAGTTATGGGACAGGCCTCTCCTACGAGCAGTACTTC. Translating it yields CASSYGTGLSYEQYF. This chain links TRBV12-3 or TRBV12-4 with TRBJ2-7; TRBD1 agrees at 8 bases. Trimming at V came to 4 bases and at J to 0 bases, leaving 5 bases not matched to a gene. The CDR3 is 15 amino acids.

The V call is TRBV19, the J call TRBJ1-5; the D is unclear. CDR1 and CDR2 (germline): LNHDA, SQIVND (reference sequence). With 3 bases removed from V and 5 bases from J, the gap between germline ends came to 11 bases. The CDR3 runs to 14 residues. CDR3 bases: TGTGCCAGTAGTATGCGGATCTCGGATCAGCCCCAGCATTTT. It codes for CASSMRISDQPQHF.

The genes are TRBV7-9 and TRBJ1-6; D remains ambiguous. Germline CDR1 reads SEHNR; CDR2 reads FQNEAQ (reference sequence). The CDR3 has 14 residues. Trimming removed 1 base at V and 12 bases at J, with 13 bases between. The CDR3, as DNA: TGTGCCAGCAGCTTAGATTCACGCTTAGGACCCCTCCACTTT. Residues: CASSLDSRLGPLHF.

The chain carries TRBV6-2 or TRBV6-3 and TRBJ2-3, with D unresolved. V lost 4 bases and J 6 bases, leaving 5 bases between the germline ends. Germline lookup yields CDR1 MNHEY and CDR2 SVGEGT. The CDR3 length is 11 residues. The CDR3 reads CASSSLDTQYF. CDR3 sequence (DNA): TGTGCCAGCAGTTCCCTTGATACGCAGTATTTT.